Below are 14 T cell receptor beta chains sequenced from a single sample in a study of T cell responses to AZD1222 COVID-19 vaccine. Data came from immunoSEQ multiplex PCR; TCRdb stores just in-frame clones and leaves some out. The sample lists 75,000 to 100,000 clones, roughly 90% occurring once. Specimen: peripheral blood, collected on day 0 of AZD1222 vaccination. These receptors came from an adult in good health.

The gene calls are TRBV6-4 and TRBJ1-1, with no clear D. The germline V gene has CDR1 MRHNA and CDR2 SNTAGT. The CDR3 consists of 13 residues. Trimming took off 3 bases at V and 1 base at J, with 6 bases between the two ends. As DNA, the CDR3 is TGTGCCAGCAGTGATGGGGAGAACACTGAAGCTTTCTTT. This translates into CASSDGENTEAFF.

V and J are TRBV9 and TRBJ2-2; tentatively, D is TRBD2 (6 bases). This CDR3 is built from 16 residues. Germline V CDR1 and CDR2: SGDLS, YYNGEE. Trimming cost V 2 bases and J 4 bases, with 15 bases left between them. The CDR3 is CASSVLADISTGELFF. The CDR3 DNA is TGTGCCAGCAGCGTCTTAGCGGATATTTCCACCGGGGAGCTGTTTTTT. The entire variable domain, with the rest obtained from reference TRBV9 and TRBJ2-2, is as follows: DSGVTQTPKHLITATGQRVTLRCSPRSGDLSVYWYQQSLDQGLQFLIQYYNGEERAKGNILERFSAQQFPDLHSELNLSSLELGDSALYFCASSVLADISTGELFFGEGSRLTVL.

This sequence joins TRBV5-4 and TRBJ1-3; perhaps TRBD1 as D (6 bases). CDR1 and CDR2 from the germline V gene are SGHNT and YYREEE (reference sequence). Trimming pared 4 bases from V and 2 bases from J, leaving 13 bases between. The CDR3 extends over 15 amino acids. The CDR3: CASSPAQGTGNTIYF. The CDR3 nucleotides read TGTGCCAGCAGCCCGGCACAGGGAACTGGAAACACCATATATTTT.

The chain joins TRBV5-1 to TRBJ2-2, with TRBD2 identical over 13 bases. This CDR3 spans 15 amino acids. Trimming cost V 3 bases and J 5 bases; bases outside gene matches: 1. Germline V gene lookup returns CDR1 SGHRS and CDR2 YFSETQ. The CDR3 nucleotides are TGCGCCAGCAGCTGGACTAGCGGGAGTACCGGGGAGCTGTTTTTT. This codes for CASSWTSGSTGELFF.

The rearrangement joins TRBV3-1 (or the pseudogene TRBV3-2) to TRBJ2-4, with 7 bases matching TRBD2. Germline loops: CDR1 LGHDT, CDR2 YNNKEL (reference sequence). This CDR3 contains 15 residues. V trimming: 3 bases; J trimming: 0 bases; junction bases outside the gene matches: 2. The CDR3 DNA is TGTGCCAGCAGCCACGTAGCGGGAGCCAAAAACATTCAGTACTTC. Encoded protein: CASSHVAGAKNIQYF.

This sequence joins TRBV19 and TRBJ2-3; 8 nucleotides match TRBD2. From germline, CDR1 is LNHDA and CDR2 SQIVND (reference sequence). The length of the CDR3 is 14 residues. Germline trimming cut 6 bases from V and 2 bases from J; bases unmatched to any gene: 4. CDR3 protein: CASRASGYTDTQYF. In DNA, the CDR3 is TGTGCCAGTAGGGCTAGCGGGTACACAGATACGCAGTATTTT.

V usage is TRBV27 and J usage is TRBJ1-5, with no clear D. The CDR3 length is 13 residues. Germline V CDR1 and CDR2: MNHEY, SMNVEV (reference sequence). V dropped 6 bases and J dropped 7 bases, with 13 bases sitting between them. CDR3 in DNA: TGTGCCAGCAGCTCAGGTATTTGGCAGCCCCAGCATTTT. Encoded protein: CASSSGIWQPQHF.

The V and J genes are TRBV29-1 and TRBJ2-1; a weak D match, TRBD2 (6 bases). CDR3 length: 14 residues. V was trimmed by 6 bases and J by 3 bases, leaving 15 bases between them. From germline, CDR1 is SQVTM and CDR2 ANQGSEA. The chain's CDR3 is CSVVPGLNYNEQFF. The CDR3 DNA reads as TGCAGCGTGGTCCCGGGACTCAACTACAATGAGCAGTTCTTC.

The table lists this clone with a count of one. CDR3 nucleotide sequence: TGTGCCAGCAGCGTCACTAGCGGCCGCTCGAATGAGCAGTTCTTC. Translation: CASSVTSGRSNEQFF. The chain combines TRBV9 with TRBJ2-1; 8 bases agree with TRBD2. Germline-derived CDR1 and CDR2 are SGDLS and YYNGEE. This CDR3 is 15 amino acids long. The V and J ends lost 2 bases and 7 bases, in that order; junction bases with no gene match: 8.

This chain links TRBV4-3 with TRBJ2-3, with D hard to call. Trimming stripped 0 bases from V and 4 bases from J, with 20 bases between. The CDR3 is 18 amino acids. Germline V gene lookup returns CDR1 LGHNA and CDR2 YSLEER. This CDR3 reads CASSQDLLSWVGADTQYF. For the CDR3, the DNA is TGCGCCAGCAGCCAAGATCTTCTTAGCTGGGTGGGTGCAGATACGCAGTATTTT.

This clone was counted only a few times. The junction differs from germline at one of its ends, possibly a read error. The V call is TRBV7-3, the J call TRBJ2-3; 7 bases line up with TRBD2. The CDR3 has 14 amino acids. Germline CDR1 and CDR2: SGHTA and FQGTGA. This chain's CDR3 is CASSQLAHPPLLSF. The CDR3 DNA reads as TGTGCCAGCAGCCAACTAGCGCACCCACCCCTCCTATCCTTT.

This chain links TRBV21-1 with TRBJ2-7; TRBD2 was called by the table and not checked on the DNA. TRBV21-1 is classified as a pseudogene. The CDR3 consists of 15 residues. Here the CDR3 reads CASSKAPSGKYEQYF. CDR3 DNA: TGTGCCAGCAGCAAAGCTCCTAGCGGGAAATACGAGCAGTACTTC.

The genes are TRBV28 and TRBJ2-1; maybe TRBD2 (6 bases). CDR1 and CDR2 from the germline V gene are MDHEN and SYDVKM. CDR3 length: 13 residues. Trimming stripped 6 bases from V and 4 bases from J, with 10 bases between. The CDR3 sequence: CASRPGTYNEQFF. DNA for the CDR3: TGTGCCAGCAGGCCCGGGACTTACAATGAGCAGTTCTTC. The variable domain in full, with the rest retrieved from reference TRBV28 and TRBJ2-1, is DVKVTQSSRYLVKRTGEKVFLECVQDMDHENMFWYRQDPGLGLRLIYFSYDVKMKEKGDIPEGYSVSREKKERFSLILESASTNQTSMYLCASRPGTYNEQFFGPGTRLTVL.

This rearrangement joins TRBV2 to TRBJ1-5; a possible D gene is TRBD1 (5 bases). Germline V CDR1 and CDR2: SNHLY, FYNNEI. Trimming removed 1 base at V and 4 bases at J, with 5 bases between. CDR3 size: 13 residues. The CDR3 is CASSEEGNQPQHF. CDR3 nucleotide sequence: TGTGCCAGCAGTGAAGAGGGGAATCAGCCCCAGCATTTT. Together with reference TRBV2 and TRBJ1-5, the CDR3 gives the full variable domain: EPEVTQTPSHQVTQMGQEVILRCVPISNHLYFYWYRQILGQKVEFLVSFYNNEISEKSEIFDDQFSVERPDGSNFTLKIRSTKLEDSAMYFCASSEEGNQPQHFGDGTRLSIL.